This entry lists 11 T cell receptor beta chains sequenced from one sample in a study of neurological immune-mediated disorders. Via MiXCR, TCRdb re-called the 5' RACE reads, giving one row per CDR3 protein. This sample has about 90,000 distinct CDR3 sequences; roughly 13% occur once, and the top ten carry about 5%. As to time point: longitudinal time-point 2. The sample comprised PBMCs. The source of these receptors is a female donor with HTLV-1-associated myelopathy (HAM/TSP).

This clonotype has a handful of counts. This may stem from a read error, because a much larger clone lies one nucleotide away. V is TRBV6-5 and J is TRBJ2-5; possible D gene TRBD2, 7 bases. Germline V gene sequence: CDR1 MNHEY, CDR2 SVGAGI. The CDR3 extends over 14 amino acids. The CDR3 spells CVSSYGLGGETQYF. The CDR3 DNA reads TGTGTCAGCAGTTACGGACTAGGGGGAGAGACCCAGTACTTC.

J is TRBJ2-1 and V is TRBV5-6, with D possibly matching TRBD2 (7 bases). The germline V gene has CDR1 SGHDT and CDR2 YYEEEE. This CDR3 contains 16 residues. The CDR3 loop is CANSLGRGQGYNEQFF. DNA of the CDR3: TGTGCTAACAGCTTGGGGCGGGGGCAGGGCTACAATGAGCAGTTCTTC.

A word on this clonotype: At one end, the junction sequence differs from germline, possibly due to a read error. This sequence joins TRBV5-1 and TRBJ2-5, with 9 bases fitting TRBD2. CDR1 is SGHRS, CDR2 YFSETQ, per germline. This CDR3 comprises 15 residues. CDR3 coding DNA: TGTGCCAACAGCTTAACGACTAGCGGACAAGAGACCCAGTACTTC. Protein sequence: CANSLTTSGQETQYF.

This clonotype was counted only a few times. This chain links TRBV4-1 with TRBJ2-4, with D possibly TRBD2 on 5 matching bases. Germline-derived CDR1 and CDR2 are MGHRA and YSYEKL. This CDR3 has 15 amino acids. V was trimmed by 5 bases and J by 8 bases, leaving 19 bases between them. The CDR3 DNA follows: TGCGCCAGCAGCTATGCTACTACCACCGGGGACATTCAGTACTTC. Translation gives CASSYATTTGDIQYF.

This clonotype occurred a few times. CDR3 nucleotides: TGTGCCACCGCCGATGACAGGGGGCCTGGGGCCAACGTCCTGACTTTC. Protein sequence: CATADDRGPGANVLTF. The chain uses TRBV10-3 and TRBJ2-6; TRBD1 agrees at 10 bases. V lost 10 bases to trimming and J lost 2 bases; unmatched junction nucleotides: 8. This CDR3 comprises 16 residues. Germline CDR1 ENHRY, CDR2 SYGVKD.

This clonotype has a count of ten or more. The CDR3, as DNA: TGTGCCAGCAGCCAAGACGGGCTAGGGGGTTCTTCTGGGGCCAACGTCCTGACTTTC. It encodes CASSQDGLGGSSGANVLTF. The V and J genes are TRBV4-2 and TRBJ2-6, with a weak D call TRBD1 (6 bases). The germline gives CDR1 LGHNA, CDR2 YNFKEQ. V was clipped by 0 bases and J by 1 base, with 16 bases between them. The CDR3 contains 19 residues.

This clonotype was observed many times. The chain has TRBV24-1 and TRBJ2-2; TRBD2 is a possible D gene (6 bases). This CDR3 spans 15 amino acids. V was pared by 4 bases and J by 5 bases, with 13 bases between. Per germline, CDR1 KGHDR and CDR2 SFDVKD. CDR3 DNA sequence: TGTGCCACCAGTGAGGGTCGGGGGTGGACCGGGGAGCTGTTTTTT. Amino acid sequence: CATSEGRGWTGELFF.

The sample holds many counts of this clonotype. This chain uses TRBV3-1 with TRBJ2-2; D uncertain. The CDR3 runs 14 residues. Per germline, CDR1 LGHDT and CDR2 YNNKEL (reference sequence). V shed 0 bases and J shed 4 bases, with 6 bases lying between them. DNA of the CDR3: TGTGCCAGCAGCCAAGAGGGATCCACCGGGGAGCTGTTTTTT. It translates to CASSQEGSTGELFF. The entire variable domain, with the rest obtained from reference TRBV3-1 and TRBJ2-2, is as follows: DTAVSQTPKYLVTQMGNDKSIKCEQNLGHDTMYWYKQDSKKFLKIMFSYNNKELIINETVPNRFSPKSPDKAHLNLHINSLELGDSAVYFCASSQEGSTGELFFGEGSRLTVL.

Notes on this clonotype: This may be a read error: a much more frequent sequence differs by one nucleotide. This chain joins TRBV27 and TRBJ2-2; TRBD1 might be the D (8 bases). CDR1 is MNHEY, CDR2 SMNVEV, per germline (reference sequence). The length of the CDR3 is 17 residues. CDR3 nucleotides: TGTGCCAACAGTTCGCCCATCAGACAGGGGAGGGCCGGGGAGCTGTTTTTT. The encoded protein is CANSSPIRQGRAGELFF.

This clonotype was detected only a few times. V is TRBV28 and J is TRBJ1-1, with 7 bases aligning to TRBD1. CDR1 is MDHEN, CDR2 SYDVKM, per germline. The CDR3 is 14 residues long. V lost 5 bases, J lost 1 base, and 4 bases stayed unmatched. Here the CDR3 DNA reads TGTGCCAGCAGTAACTACAGGGGGAACACTGAAGCTTTCTTT. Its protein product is CASSNYRGNTEAFF.

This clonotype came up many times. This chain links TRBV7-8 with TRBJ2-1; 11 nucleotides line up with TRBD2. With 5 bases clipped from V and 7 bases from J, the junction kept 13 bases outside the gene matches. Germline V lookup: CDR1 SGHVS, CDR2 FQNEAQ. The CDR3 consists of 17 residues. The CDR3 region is CASSTPRLAGGRNEQFF. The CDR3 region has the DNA TGTGCCAGCAGCACGCCGCGCCTAGCGGGGGGCCGTAATGAGCAGTTCTTC.